These T cell receptor beta chains were read from a single sample in a study of post-analysis software for immune sequencing data. TCRdb passed the PCR reads through MiXCR, listing each CDR3 protein once. Of 180,000 or so distinct CDR3 sequences in the sample, 29% were seen once. The sample comprised blood. The origin of the receptors is a girl aged 2-17 years with multiple sclerosis. Each CDR3 is given with its conserved first and last residue. The D gene is left open where the match is weak. Expanded clones are given a class, and other clones once, few, many or no size at all.

D gene,clone size,V gene,J gene,CDR3 protein
TRBD2,once,TRBV7-2,TRBJ2-1,CASSSLAAINEQFF
TRBD1,.,TRBV30,TRBJ2-7,CAWSGDRQGRYF
TRBD2,.,TRBV7-2,TRBJ2-5,CASSLGGGDYETQYF
TRBD2,few,TRBV7-2,TRBJ2-5,CASSPVGGGETQYF
.,.,TRBV21-1,TRBJ1-1,CASRNLRQGTEAFF
TRBD1,.,TRBV7-6,TRBJ2-2,CASRTGQGIGELFF
TRBD2,few,TRBV7-2,TRBJ2-2,CASSKGGLAGPGELFF
.,many,TRBV27,TRBJ1-5,CASSSYIQGSNQPQHF
.,many,TRBV5-1,TRBJ2-5,CASSLTLRVQETQYF
TRBD2,.,TRBV20-1,TRBJ2-1,CSALTSGNNEQFF
.,many,TRBV12-3/TRBV12-4,TRBJ1-2,CASSFGTSLLSGYTF
.,few,TRBV6-2/TRBV6-3,TRBJ2-7,CASSYAYEQYF
.,.,TRBV12-3/TRBV12-4,TRBJ2-3,CASTLYGRITDVQYF
TRBD1,few,TRBV13,TRBJ1-1,CASSSRDRVPEAFF
TRBD2,many,TRBV9,TRBJ2-7,CASSVEERESYEQYF
TRBD2,many,TRBV29-1,TRBJ2-1,CSDKTSGSSSYNEQFF
.,many,TRBV6-6,TRBJ1-6,CASSSRGGSMGEYNSPLHF
.,few,TRBV18,.,CASSPPIYHSQETQYF
.,.,TRBV29-1,TRBJ1-2,CSVQGRARDGFTF
.,few,TRBV30,TRBJ1-1,CAWRTHIVGLNTEAFF
.,.,TRBV5-1,TRBJ2-7,CASSFEPTGKGNEQYF
.,few,TRBV29-1,TRBJ1-1,CSVRTAMNTEAFF
.,.,TRBV29-1,TRBJ2-3,CSALGGQGRDTQYF
TRBD2,.,TRBV2,TRBJ2-1,CAGTTSGRHNEQVF
TRBD1,few,TRBV12-3/TRBV12-4,TRBJ2-1,CASRAGQGSNEQFF
.,.,TRBV12-3/TRBV12-4,TRBJ1-3,CASMPGNTIYF
.,.,TRBV3-1,TRBJ1-2,CASSQVNGGYYGYTF
.,few,TRBV4-2,TRBJ2-7,CASSKASAAYEQYF
.,many,TRBV5-5,TRBJ2-7,CASSYRQASYEQYF
TRBD1,.,TRBV7-2,TRBJ2-1,CASSDRDRASQFF
.,.,TRBV12-3/TRBV12-4,TRBJ1-2,CASTLGGIPYGYTF
.,many,TRBV20-1,TRBJ2-3,CSAFLVPASPTDTQYF
TRBD2,many,TRBV7-2,TRBJ2-1,CASSLGGTSAYNEQFF
TRBD1,.,TRBV28,TRBJ2-7,CASSTSDRQRVYEQYF
.,few,TRBV28,TRBJ1-6,CASTGGRYNSPPHF
.,many,TRBV12-3/TRBV12-4,TRBJ1-5,CASTHPGPNQPQHF
.,few,TRBV5-1,TRBJ2-7,CASSLSAGLAYEQYF
TRBD2,.,TRBV10-2,TRBJ2-5,CASDSGLAGGLPYNEQYF
TRBD1,many,TRBV20-1,TRBJ2-1,CSGADRAFYNEQFF
.,few,TRBV15,TRBJ1-5,CATSSRGNQPQHF
.,.,TRBV5-1,TRBJ2-7,CASSLGAGATYEQYF
TRBD2,.,TRBV12-3/TRBV12-4,TRBJ2-1,CASSLLAGNNEQFF
.,.,TRBV19,TRBJ2-5,CASSKTGRHRETQYF
.,few,TRBV6-1,TRBJ2-5,CASKRVQETQYF
.,.,TRBV5-5,TRBJ1-6,CASSLAPGVSPLHF
.,few,TRBV5-1,TRBJ1-1,CASSPGGNTEAFF
.,many,TRBV12-3/TRBV12-4,TRBJ1-2,CASSRPWAGYTF
TRBD1,few,TRBV15,TRBJ1-5,CATSGTRQGRGAQHF
TRBD2,once,TRBV20-1,TRBJ2-1,CSARELAGGLNERFF
TRBD2,many,TRBV7-2,TRBJ2-1,CASSLSGTRDNEQFF
.,few,TRBV5-1,TRBJ2-7,CASKEGTLDYEQYF
.,many,TRBV18,TRBJ2-1,CASFSRRGEQFF
.,many,TRBV7-8,TRBJ2-7,CASSGTPYEQYF
TRBD1,many,TRBV6-5,TRBJ2-7,CASRDRVDYEQYF
.,many,TRBV15,TRBJ2-7,CATSRGWAGGYEQYF